The entry that follows covers one TCR beta chain sequence. Its antigen is unknown. The sample comes from a study of T-cell memory formation after mild COVID-19. Study-wide background: Across donors, TCR clusters were largely donor specific.

V was trimmed by 1 base and J by 0 bases, leaving 13 bases between them. Germline CDR1 and CDR2: PRHDT and FYEKMQ (reference sequence). The CDR3 has 16 amino acids. Libraries for TCRalpha and TCRbeta carried sample barcodes and unique molecular identifiers via 5'RACE. From the 5' RACE reads, TCRdb called clonotypes with MiXCR, one entry per CDR3 protein. The sample contains approximately 88,000 distinct CDR3 sequences, around 27% of which appear only once. Whole-study results and caveats: A second wave expanding day 15 to 37 was CD4+-biased; contracting clones were balanced. Clones from the second wave (peaking day 37) had unconfirmed SARS-CoV-2 specificity.

The sequencing input was PBMCs or a T cell subset sorted from them (not recorded which). The TCR comes from a man between 18 and 29 years old who had mild COVID-19 (a few samples of this study predate the infection). Cell type and time point are not known. J is TRBJ2-7 and V is TRBV13, with no clear D. The CDR3 spells CASSLEGGHSSYEQYF. CDR3 DNA sequence: TGTGCCAGCAGCTTAGAGGGCGGCCACAGCTCCTACGAGCAGTACTTC.